These 22 T cell receptor beta chains share one sample of origin, sequenced in a study of blood T cell repertoires in COVID-19. Here immunoSEQ multiplex PCR was the method, and the copy in TCRdb shows in-frame clones only, minus some. The repertoire holds about 180,000 clones, with less than 90% as singletons. Sequenced material: peripheral blood. These receptors came from a man between 65 and 85 years old with active or convalescent COVID-19.

The CDR3 loop is CASRTAYEQYF. The CDR3 nucleotides are TGTGCCAGCAGAACTGCCTACGAGCAGTACTTC. The chain is built from TRBV6-5 and TRBJ2-7; D is unresolved. CDR1 MNHEY and CDR2 SVGAGI come from the germline V gene. Between the trimmed V and J ends, which lost 6 bases and 2 bases, there was a span of 5 bases. The CDR3 runs to 11 residues.

The chain employs TRBV29-1 and TRBJ1-1; D is unclear. Germline V lookup: CDR1 SQVTM, CDR2 ANQGSEA. Trimming took off 4 bases at V and 1 base at J, with 10 bases between the two ends. The length of the CDR3 is 13 residues. In DNA, the CDR3 is TGCAGCGTTGCGTGGCATACGAACACTGAAGCTTTCTTT. Residues: CSVAWHTNTEAFF. Full variable domain (missing parts from reference TRBV29-1 and TRBJ1-1): SAVISQKPSRDICQRGTSLTIQCQVDSQVTMMFWYRQQPGQSLTLIATANQGSEATYESGFVIDKFPISRPNLTFSTLTVSNMSPEDSSIYLCSVAWHTNTEAFFGQGTRLTVV.

This clone is medium-sized. CDR3 sequence: CASSRQGATEAFF. The CDR3 DNA sequence: TGTGCCAGCAGTCGTCAGGGGGCCACTGAAGCTTTCTTT. The gene calls are TRBV2 and TRBJ1-1, with 8 bases lining up with TRBD1. After removal of 5 bases from V and 4 bases from J, the junction contained 3 bases not matched to a gene. CDR1 is SNHLY and CDR2 is FYNNEI in the germline V gene. There are 13 residues in the CDR3.

The chain is built from TRBV6-6 and TRBJ1-5; D gene uncertain. With 2 bases removed from V and 1 base from J, the gap between germline ends came to 12 bases. The CDR3 length is 16 residues. Germline CDR1 reads MNHNY; CDR2 reads SVGAGI (reference sequence). The CDR3 is CASSYPDGGSNQPQHF. The CDR3 nucleotides read TGTGCCAGCAGTTACCCGGACGGCGGGAGCAATCAGCCCCAGCATTTT.

The chain combines TRBV5-1 with TRBJ2-5; D remains ambiguous. The CDR3 contains 13 residues. Germline V gene sequence: CDR1 SGHRS, CDR2 YFSETQ. Trimming took off 2 bases at V and 3 bases at J, with 8 bases between the two ends. The CDR3 nucleotides read TGCGCCAGCAGCTTTGGTACAGAAGAGACCCAGTACTTC. Its translation is CASSFGTEETQYF.

The CDR3 DNA follows: TGCGCCAGCAGCCAAGAAGGTCGGAGCACTGAAGCTTTCTTT. Amino acid sequence: CASSQEGRSTEAFF. The chain carries TRBV4-3 and TRBJ1-1; D gene unclear. The CDR3 covers 14 residues. Germline assignment: CDR1 LGHNA and CDR2 YSLEER. Deletions cut 0 bases from V and 4 bases from J, with 9 bases between.

V and J are TRBV27 and TRBJ1-4; D is undetermined. V lost 8 bases and J lost 3, with 16 bases in between. This CDR3 contains 15 residues. In germline, CDR1 is MNHEY, CDR2 SMNVEV (reference sequence). The CDR3: CASRLEGAANEKLFF. The CDR3 coding sequence is TGTGCCAGCCGACTTGAGGGAGCGGCTAATGAAAAACTGTTTTTT. Combining the CDR3 with reference TRBV27 and TRBJ1-4 gives the whole variable domain EAQVTQNPRYLITVTGKKLTVTCSQNMNHEYMSWYRQDPGLGLRQIYYSMNVEVTDKGDVPEGYKVSRKEKRNFPLILESPSPNQTSLYFCASRLEGAANEKLFFGSGTQLSVL.

CDR3 amino acids: CSARDRAGYTF. The CDR3 DNA is TGCAGTGCTAGAGACAGGGCGGGCTACACCTTC. This sequence joins TRBV20-1 and TRBJ1-2, with D possibly TRBD1 on 5 matching bases. V lost 0 bases, J lost 8 bases, and 7 bases lay in between. Germline CDR1 and CDR2: DFQATT and SNEGSKA (reference sequence). The CDR3 sequence is 11 residues long.

J is TRBJ1-1 and V is TRBV6-5; TRBD1 agrees at 7 bases. The CDR3 extends over 13 amino acids. Germline trimming cut 6 bases from V and 6 bases from J; bases unmatched to any gene: 7. Germline CDR1 is MNHEY and CDR2 is SVGAGI. The CDR3 nucleotides read TGTGCCAGCAGGTCAGGGGGGTTTGCTGAAGCTTTCTTT. As protein: CASRSGGFAEAFF.

The CDR3 DNA sequence: TGTGCCAGCAGGGACAGGGGGTTCCCTCAGCCCCAGCATTTT. Its translation is CASRDRGFPQPQHF. The chain recombines TRBV6-5 with TRBJ1-5; 10 bases line up with TRBD1. The CDR3 loop spans 14 amino acids. The germline V gene has CDR1 MNHEY and CDR2 SVGAGI. The V gene end was trimmed by 6 bases and the J gene end by 6 bases; junction bases not matched to a gene: 5.

The chain carries TRBV5-1 and TRBJ2-5; 8 bases agree with TRBD1. This CDR3 comprises 13 residues. V trimming: 4 bases; J trimming: 5 bases; junction bases outside the gene matches: 4. Germline CDR1 reads SGHRS; CDR2 reads YFSETQ. CDR3 coding DNA: TGCGCCAGCAGCGCCCCAGGGGGCGAGACCCAGTACTTC. Amino acids: CASSAPGGETQYF. Full variable domain (missing parts from reference TRBV5-1 and TRBJ2-5): KAGVTQTPRYLIKTRGQQVTLSCSPISGHRSVSWYQQTPGQGLQFLFEYFSETQRNKGNFPGRFSGRQFSNSRSEMNVSTLELGDSALYLCASSAPGGETQYFGPGTRLLVL.

This chain joins TRBV27 and TRBJ1-1; the D gene is possibly TRBD1 (5 bases). The V end lost 5 bases, the J end lost 7 bases, and 14 bases lay between the germline ends. The length of the CDR3 is 13 residues. Germline V lookup: CDR1 MNHEY, CDR2 SMNVEV (reference sequence). The CDR3 nucleotides are TGTGCCAGCAGTGGGGGGTTTCGGTATGAAGCTTTCTTT. Translating it yields CASSGGFRYEAFF.

This clone is a singleton in its sample. This chain connects TRBV5-1 to TRBJ2-3, with a weak D call TRBD2 (6 bases). Germline CDR1 reads SGHRS; CDR2 reads YFSETQ. This CDR3 has 17 amino acids. Trimming pared 0 bases from V and 5 bases from J, leaving 19 bases between. In DNA form, the CDR3 reads TGCGCCAGCAGCTTGGCCATGAGACTAGGCTACGGAGATACGCAGTATTTT. Encoded protein: CASSLAMRLGYGDTQYF.

V usage is TRBV29-1 and J usage is TRBJ1-1, with TRBD1 as a possible D gene (6 bases). This CDR3 is 12 amino acids long. V was pared by 7 bases and J by 2 bases, with 11 bases between. Germline V CDR1 and CDR2: SQVTM, ANQGSEA. The CDR3 here is CSAGQLNTEAFF. The CDR3 coding sequence is TGCAGCGCAGGACAGCTAAACACTGAAGCTTTCTTT.

The V call is TRBV4-1, the J call TRBJ1-2; D uncertain. Trimming took 1 base from V and 5 from J, leaving 14 bases between them. In germline, CDR1 is MGHRA, CDR2 YSYEKL. The CDR3 is 15 residues long. The CDR3 DNA sequence: TGCGCCAGCAGCCAAGGCAGAGGAACCCAATATGGCTACACCTTC. It codes for CASSQGRGTQYGYTF.

The J gene is TRBJ2-7, the V gene TRBV6-5, with 9 positions matching TRBD1. The V and J ends lost 0 bases and 0 bases, in that order; junction bases with no gene match: 0. The CDR3 loop spans 15 amino acids. CDR1 and CDR2 from the germline V gene are MNHEY and SVGAGI. The CDR3 nucleotides read TGTGCCAGCAGTTACTCGACAGGGGGCTCCTACGAGCAGTACTTC. Its protein is CASSYSTGGSYEQYF.

The chain joins TRBV21-1 to TRBJ1-1; the D call in the table, TRBD1, was not verified against the DNA. TRBV21-1 is given as a pseudogene. This CDR3 is built from 18 residues. The CDR3 DNA reads as TGTGCCAGCAGCAAACGGTATGGGACAGGGGGCGGTGGAACTGAAGCTTTCTTT. Translating gives CASSKRYGTGGGGTEAFF.

This chain's CDR3 is CSVLTVSGNTIYF. CDR3 DNA: TGCAGCGTTCTGACAGTCTCTGGAAACACCATATATTTT. The rearrangement joins TRBV29-1 to TRBJ1-3; weak D call: TRBD1 (5 bases). Germline-derived CDR1 and CDR2 are SQVTM and ANQGSEA. CDR3 size: 13 residues. V gave up 5 bases and J gave up 0 bases, with 8 bases separating them.

V and J are TRBV6-6 and TRBJ1-1; D is possibly TRBD1 (5 bases). The CDR3 contains 14 residues. Between the trimmed V and J ends, which lost 8 bases and 1 base, there was a span of 14 bases. From germline, CDR1 is MNHNY and CDR2 SVGAGI (reference sequence). The CDR3 region is CASGGYNSNTEAFF. For the CDR3, the DNA is TGTGCCAGCGGGGGGTACAACTCGAACACTGAAGCTTTCTTT.

The J gene is TRBJ2-2, the V gene TRBV11-2; 10 nucleotides align to TRBD2. CDR1 and CDR2 (germline): SGHAT, FQNNGV. The CDR3 sequence is 17 residues long. V lost 1 base and J lost 3; bases outside the gene matches: 5. CDR3 region: CASSLVAAGGYTGELFF. The CDR3, as DNA: TGTGCCAGCAGCTTAGTGGCAGCGGGAGGGTACACCGGGGAGCTGTTTTTT.

This clone has just one count. The J gene is TRBJ2-7, the V gene TRBV10-2; the D gene is possibly TRBD1 (6 bases). Germline V gene data show CDR1 as WSHSY and CDR2 as SAAADI. The CDR3 covers 18 residues. V was clipped by 7 bases and J by 0 bases, with 25 bases between them. The CDR3 nucleotides read TGCGCCAGCACCCCCCTACCAAGGGGGAGTCCTAGCTCCTACGAGCAGTACTTC. Its protein is CASTPLPRGSPSSYEQYF.

CDR3 loop: CASSPWTTEAFF. CDR3 in DNA: TGTGCCAGCAGCCCCTGGACAACTGAAGCTTTCTTT. V usage is TRBV7-2 and J usage is TRBJ1-1; maybe TRBD1 (5 bases). Germline V CDR1 and CDR2: SGHTA, FQGNSA. The CDR3 has 12 residues. V was clipped by 5 bases and J by 5 bases, with 9 bases between them.